The 30 T cell receptor beta chains given below trace back to one sample, sequenced in a study of shared clonotypes between healthy human individuals. This table comes from immunoSEQ multiplex PCR, and its TCRdb copy is limited to in-frame clones, with some not included. The sample has around 2,100,000 clones, over 85% seen once. CD45RO negativity and positive selection for CCR7 defined naive CD8 cells, a population that excluded terminally differentiated effector memory CD45RA+ cells. The specimen was naive CD8+ T cells sorted from blood. The origin of the receptors is a man younger than 35 in good health.

The V gene is TRBV30, the J gene TRBJ1-4; TRBD1 is a possible D gene (5 bases). V lost 7 bases and J 7 bases, leaving 16 bases between the germline ends. The germline V gene encodes CDR1 GTSNPN and CDR2 SVGIG (reference sequence). The CDR3 is 13 residues long. The CDR3 DNA sequence: TGTGCCTTGGGACCTCTTGGTGGTGAAAAACTGTTTTTT. Translation: CALGPLGGEKLFF. Full variable domain (outside the CDR3, taken from reference TRBV30 and TRBJ1-4): SQTIHQWPATLVQPVGSPLSLECTVEGTSNPNLYWYRQAAGRGLQLLFYSVGIGQISSEVPQNLSASRPQDRQFILSSKKLLLSDSGFYLCALGPLGGEKLFFGSGTQLSVL.

On this clone itself: Additional DNA sequences in this sample encode the identical CDR3. The J gene is TRBJ2-7, the V gene TRBV5-4; a weak D match, TRBD1 (5 bases). Per germline, CDR1 SGHNT and CDR2 YYREEE (reference sequence). CDR3 length: 12 residues. The V end lost 2 bases, the J end lost 6 bases, and 9 bases lay between the germline ends. In DNA form, the CDR3 reads TGTGCCAGCAGCTTTTGGGGCTCCGAGCAGTACTTC. Translating it yields CASSFWGSEQYF.

A word on this clone: Additional DNA sequences in this sample encode the identical CDR3. The rearrangement uses TRBV19 and TRBJ2-1; a weak D match, TRBD2 (6 bases). The CDR3 spans 12 residues. Germline V gene data show CDR1 as LNHDA and CDR2 as SQIVND (reference sequence). V was clipped by 3 bases and J by 6 bases, with 6 bases between them. As DNA, the CDR3 is TGTGCCAGTAGTATGGGGGGCAATGAGCAGTTCTTC. Amino acids: CASSMGGNEQFF.

This clone was detected only once. The chain is built from TRBV5-6 and TRBJ2-1, with 10 bases fitting TRBD1. CDR1 is SGHDT, CDR2 YYEEEE, per germline. This CDR3 is 14 amino acids long. The junction had 5 bases not matched to a gene; V was cut back by 3 bases and J by 8 bases. The CDR3 reads CASSYGTGEDEQFF. CDR3 sequence (DNA): TGTGCCAGCAGCTACGGGACAGGGGAGGATGAGCAGTTCTTC.

J is TRBJ1-4 and V is TRBV4-1; D uncertain. Germline CDR1 and CDR2: MGHRA and YSYEKL. The CDR3 loop spans 15 amino acids. V lost 1 base and J 5 bases, leaving 11 bases between the germline ends. CDR3 in DNA: TGCGCCAGCAGCCAAGGTCGGCCGAACAATGAAAAACTGTTTTTT. Protein sequence: CASSQGRPNNEKLFF.

This chain connects TRBV6-6 to TRBJ1-2; tentative D call: TRBD1 (6 bases). Germline V lookup: CDR1 MNHNY, CDR2 SVGAGI (reference sequence). The V end lost 8 bases, the J end lost 2 bases, and 15 bases lay between the germline ends. There are 14 residues in the CDR3. This chain's CDR3 is CASWVSGENYGYTF. The CDR3 nucleotides are TGTGCCAGCTGGGTATCAGGGGAAAACTATGGCTACACCTTC.

The chain is built from TRBV4-2 and TRBJ2-1; D assignment may be TRBD1 or TRBD2 (5 bases each). Germline CDR1 LGHNA, CDR2 YNFKEQ. Trimming removed 6 bases from V and 12 bases from J, with 12 bases in between. The CDR3 has 11 amino acids. The CDR3 DNA follows: TGTGCCAGCAGTCGGGACCTCCGGCAGTTCTTC. Its protein is CASSRDLRQFF.

This clone has more than one count but fewer than ten. CDR3 amino acids: CASSLELEPLHF. The CDR3 region has the DNA TGTGCCAGCAGCTTAGAATTGGAGCCCCTCCACTTT. The chain carries TRBV7-9 and TRBJ1-6; D is undetermined. Per the germline V gene, CDR1 is SEHNR and CDR2 is FQNEAQ (reference sequence). The CDR3 has 12 residues. V gave up 1 base and J gave up 13 bases, with 8 bases separating them.

The chain employs TRBV27 and TRBJ2-7; D is ambiguous. CDR1 MNHEY and CDR2 SMNVEV come from the germline V gene (reference sequence). This CDR3 comprises 15 residues. The ends were cut back, 6 bases at V and 5 bases at J, with 20 bases in the middle. DNA of the CDR3: TGTGCCAGCAGGATAGGCACAGATCTTCGGAACGAGCAGTACTTC. Translating gives CASRIGTDLRNEQYF.

This chain links TRBV7-9 with TRBJ2-1; unclear D gene. The CDR3 is 16 residues long. The germline V gene has CDR1 SEHNR and CDR2 FQNEAQ (reference sequence). Trimming took 1 base from V and 7 from J, leaving 17 bases between them. The CDR3 sequence: CASSLVGLLMGNEQFF. The CDR3, as DNA: TGTGCCAGCAGCTTAGTAGGTCTCCTTATGGGGAATGAGCAGTTCTTC.

This clone has only a few counts. Within the sample, other DNA sequences also encode this same CDR3. V is TRBV5-4 and J is TRBJ2-7; weak D call: TRBD1 (7 bases). Germline loops: CDR1 SGHNT, CDR2 YYREEE (reference sequence). V lost 3 bases and J 2 bases, leaving 9 bases between the germline ends. The CDR3 consists of 13 residues. CDR3 in DNA: TGTGCCAGCAGCTCAGGGGGGCCCTACGAGCAGTACTTC. Its protein product is CASSSGGPYEQYF.

The chain has TRBV5-6 and TRBJ2-7, with D unresolved. Between the trimmed V and J ends, which lost 1 base and 3 bases, there was a span of 14 bases. Germline V gene lookup returns CDR1 SGHDT and CDR2 YYEEEE. CDR3 length: 15 amino acids. The CDR3 DNA reads TGTGCCAGCAGCTTGTCGTCAGGCCCCCTCTACGAGCAGTACTTC. Encoded protein: CASSLSSGPLYEQYF.

The chain carries TRBV25-1 and TRBJ2-1; a weak D match, TRBD1 (5 bases). Deletions cut 3 bases from V and 4 bases from J, with 10 bases between. This CDR3 contains 14 residues. Germline assignment: CDR1 MGHDK and CDR2 SYGVNS. This chain's CDR3 is CASSDSDSYNEQFF. CDR3 sequence (DNA): TGTGCCAGCAGTGACTCCGACAGTTACAATGAGCAGTTCTTC.

This clone came up once. Within the sample, other DNA sequences also encode this same CDR3. The chain uses TRBV7-9 and TRBJ1-1; D uncertain. The CDR3 covers 14 residues. Germline V gives CDR1 SEHNR, CDR2 FQNEAQ (reference sequence). The ends were cut back, 1 base at V and 1 base at J, with 7 bases in the middle. CDR3 region: CASSLGAGNTEAFF. Here the CDR3 DNA reads TGTGCCAGCAGCTTAGGGGCGGGGAACACTGAAGCTTTCTTT.

V and J are TRBV12-5 and TRBJ2-7; TRBD2 matches 15 bases. Looked up from germline, CDR1 is LGHNT and CDR2 is FRNRAP. V dropped 4 bases and J dropped 3; count of bases not matched to a gene: 4. The CDR3 totals 16 residues. CDR3 residues: CASGWPGLAGGYEQYF. For the CDR3, the DNA is TGTGCTAGTGGTTGGCCGGGACTAGCGGGAGGCTACGAGCAGTACTTC.

The chain has TRBV29-1 and TRBJ2-3; TRBD2 matches 9 bases. The CDR3 loop spans 16 amino acids. In germline, CDR1 is SQVTM, CDR2 ANQGSEA. The V gene end was trimmed by 4 bases and the J gene end by 2 bases; junction bases not matched to a gene: 10. Here the CDR3 reads CSVGLLGGGATDTQYF. The DNA of the CDR3 is TGCAGCGTTGGGTTATTGGGCGGGGGGGCCACAGATACGCAGTATTTT.

The chain employs TRBV5-6 and TRBJ2-7; D perhaps matches TRBD1 (5 bases). The ends were cut back, 0 bases at V and 7 bases at J, with 11 bases in the middle. This CDR3 contains 13 residues. Germline CDR1 SGHDT, CDR2 YYEEEE. CDR3 nucleotide sequence: TGTGCCAGCAGCTTGGTAGGGGCCCCGGAGCAGTACTTC. Amino acids: CASSLVGAPEQYF.

On this clone itself: Other nucleotide sequences in the sample specify the same CDR3. The rearrangement links TRBV7-9 to TRBJ1-2; D is possibly TRBD1 (5 bases). The CDR3 is 13 residues long. Germline CDR1 SEHNR, CDR2 FQNEAQ (reference sequence). Trimming took off 5 bases at V and 5 bases at J, with 12 bases between the two ends. The CDR3 is CASSLLGGYGYTF. In DNA, the CDR3 is TGTGCCAGCAGCCTATTGGGGGGGTATGGCTACACCTTC.

The chain employs TRBV5-8 and TRBJ1-2; the D is unclear. V was shortened by 6 bases and J by 4 bases, with 13 bases between the two germline ends. Germline V CDR1 and CDR2: SGHTS, YDEGEE. The CDR3 has 13 residues. The CDR3 region is CASTTGRIYGYTF. The CDR3 bases are TGTGCCAGCACAACCGGAAGGATCTATGGCTACACCTTC.

This chain joins TRBV14 and TRBJ2-7, with D maybe TRBD1 (5 bases). CDR3 length: 13 amino acids. V dropped 6 bases and J dropped 5 bases, with 14 bases sitting between them. Germline-derived CDR1 and CDR2 are SGHDN and FVKESK. CDR3 DNA: TGTGCCAGCAGTATATCAAGGGGCAACGAGCAGTACTTC. This encodes CASSISRGNEQYF. Full variable domain (rest looked up from reference TRBV14 and TRBJ2-7): EAGVTQFPSHSVIEKGQTVTLRCDPISGHDNLYWYRRVMGKEIKFLLHFVKESKQDESGMPNNRFLAERTGGTYSTLKVQPAELEDSGVYFCASSISRGNEQYFGPGTRLTVT.

A single count supports this clone. The chain has TRBV7-9 and TRBJ2-5, with a tentative D call TRBD2 (6 bases). The V end lost 1 base, the J end lost 1 base, and 16 bases lay between the germline ends. The germline V gene has CDR1 SEHNR and CDR2 FQNEAQ (reference sequence). This CDR3 is 17 amino acids long. The CDR3 nucleotides read TGTGCCAGCAGCTTAGTTGGAGGGTTCGATCCCCAAGAGACCCAGTACTTC. Translating it yields CASSLVGGFDPQETQYF.

This clone was counted a single time. The CDR3 sequence: CASSSSGGAFETQYF. The CDR3 nucleotides are TGTGCCAGCAGCTCTAGCGGGGGGGCCTTTGAGACCCAGTACTTC. This rearrangement joins TRBV13 to TRBJ2-5; TRBD2 matches 12 bases. The trim removed 4 bases at V and 5 bases at J, leaving 5 bases unmatched. CDR1 and CDR2 (germline): PRHDT, FYEKMQ (reference sequence). The length of the CDR3 is 15 residues.

This chain joins TRBV5-5 and TRBJ2-1; 8 nucleotides align to TRBD2. This CDR3 contains 15 residues. Germline CDR1 SGHKS, CDR2 YYEKEE (reference sequence). V dropped 4 bases and J dropped 3; count of bases not matched to a gene: 6. CDR3 DNA: TGTGCCAGCAGCGTAAGCGGGAGTGGCTACAATGAGCAGTTCTTC. It is translated as CASSVSGSGYNEQFF.

The rearrangement uses TRBV4-1 and TRBJ2-4, with D unresolved. Between the trimmed V and J ends, which lost 5 bases and 1 base, there was a span of 12 bases. This CDR3 is 15 amino acids long. Germline V gene data show CDR1 as MGHRA and CDR2 as YSYEKL. CDR3 sequence: CASSAISLAKNIQYF. The CDR3 DNA is TGCGCCAGCAGCGCGATAAGTTTGGCCAAAAACATTCAGTACTTC.

This clone was counted a single time. Distinct nucleotide sequences in the sample also encode this CDR3. The J gene is TRBJ1-3, the V gene TRBV4-3, with D maybe TRBD1 (5 bases). Per the germline V gene, CDR1 is LGHNA and CDR2 is YSLEER. The CDR3 is made up of 15 amino acids. Trimming took 0 bases from V and 0 from J, leaving 6 bases between them. The CDR3 DNA reads TGCGCCAGCAGCCAAGATAGGGGCTCTGGAAACACCATATATTTT. This gives the protein CASSQDRGSGNTIYF.

This clone appeared a single time. Here the CDR3 reads CASSLTQGGIGTEAFF. Written as DNA, the CDR3 is TGCGCCAGCAGCTTGACACAGGGAGGGATAGGCACTGAAGCTTTCTTT. The chain links TRBV5-1 to TRBJ1-1; TRBD1 might be the D (6 bases). The CDR3 extends over 16 amino acids. Trimming shortened V by 1 base and J by 4 bases, and 17 bases separated the two germline ends. The germline V gene encodes CDR1 SGHRS and CDR2 YFSETQ.

V and J are TRBV5-8 and TRBJ1-1; D uncertain. Germline values: CDR1 SGHTS, CDR2 YDEGEE. The CDR3 consists of 15 residues. Trimming took off 2 bases at V and 4 bases at J, with 15 bases between the two ends. The CDR3 nucleotides read TGTGCCAGCAGCTTTTATTCCTTCGGTGGCACTGAAGCTTTCTTT. It translates to CASSFYSFGGTEAFF.

The chain is built from TRBV28 and TRBJ2-1; the match to TRBD2 covers 10 bases. V dropped 8 bases and J dropped 4; count of bases not matched to a gene: 5. Germline CDR1 is MDHEN and CDR2 is SYDVKM. The CDR3 length is 14 residues. The chain's CDR3 is CASHLAGEYNEQFF. In DNA, the CDR3 is TGTGCCAGCCACCTAGCGGGGGAGTACAATGAGCAGTTCTTC.

The rearrangement links TRBV7-9 to TRBJ2-1; perhaps TRBD2 as D (6 bases). Germline V gene lookup returns CDR1 SEHNR and CDR2 FQNEAQ (reference sequence). The CDR3 runs to 16 residues. The V end was cut by 5 bases, the J end by 8 bases, with 22 bases between. The CDR3 reads CASSDNFGTQSHEQFF. The CDR3 nucleotides read TGTGCCAGCAGCGACAACTTCGGGACTCAAAGCCATGAGCAGTTCTTC.

The chain has TRBV9 and TRBJ2-7, with no clear D. The CDR3 sequence is 14 residues long. In germline, CDR1 is SGDLS, CDR2 YYNGEE. V lost 4 bases and J lost 3, with 14 bases in between. CDR3 sequence: CASSPGIPNYEQYF. As DNA, the CDR3 is TGTGCCAGCAGCCCTGGGATCCCGAACTACGAGCAGTACTTC.